This T cell receptor beta chain was captured in a study of T cell repertoires in cytomegalovirus infection (dated by TCRdb to between 2018 and 2021). Regarding the research as a whole: The HLA type of each donor mattered for the analysis, because public TCR beta signatures pointed to carriage of CMV infection along with the matching HLA type.

On this clonotype: Its antigen is unknown. The input lacks base qualities; no much larger clone sits a single base away.

The listed sequencing device is Illumina HiSeq 1500. TCRdb trimmed public reads at Q25 via fastp, called clones via MiXCR and kept in-frame beta chains. Identical CDR3 proteins give one entry, which carries the most common genes and DNA. For this sample there are 250,000 to 300,000 distinct CDR3 sequences; roughly 23% appear just once. The ten largest clones represent roughly 14% of the sample. The paper's findings and limits, for the study overall: Carriers of CMV infection plus the relevant HLA type were discriminated by the cumulative frequency of public TCR beta family members in the study cohort and in an independent 352-donor cohort. The ex vivo response was dominated by HLA-C-restricted CMV-specific TCR beta clonotypes, and the single most frequent clonotype in two of eight donors was supplied by these HLA-C-restricted clonotypes.

CDR1 is given as LNHDA and CDR2 as SQIVND, both from the germline V gene (reference sequence). The CDR3 measures 12 amino acids from cysteine to phenylalanine. Only the CDR3 region is kept as DNA, spanning 36 bases read in frame from base 1. Trimming accounts for 11 bases at V and 3 bases at J, while the number of junction bases matched to no gene is 3. The source material was PBMCs. The TCR was taken from a human donor in good health (CMV status not recorded). Some clones in this sample may be carry-over from other donors' samples. The chain was built from TRBV19 and TRBJ2-2; 7 bases in between match TRBD2. CDR3 sequence: CAGLADTGELFF. The sequence in DNA is TGTGCCGGGCTAGCGGACACCGGGGAGCTGTTTTTT.